These 8 T cell receptor beta chains were all obtained from the same sample, sequenced in a study of blood T cell repertoires in COVID-19 (dated by TCRdb to 2020 to 2022). Library generation was performed with the immunoSEQ multiplex PCR assay. Here the immuneACCESS table is served through TCRdb, limited to in-frame sequences with V and J called. Missing clones are a known gap in these copies; in checked studies unresolved V genes cover under half, and the rest lacks a known reason. This sample has 65,000 to 70,000 clones in its table, and about 90% of those were observed once. Approximately 15% of the sample is in the top ten clones. Sequencing was performed on peripheral blood. All receptors derive from a man in his forties or fifties with COVID-19, enrolled during active disease.

The V call is TRBV27, the J call TRBJ1-5, with 8 positions matching TRBD1. V shed 5 bases and J 4 bases; nucleotides not matched to a gene: 7. The V gene's germline CDR1 is MNHEY and CDR2 SMNVEV (reference sequence). The CDR3 loop spans 15 amino acids. CDR3 amino acids: CASSPTDRANQPQHF. The CDR3 coding sequence is TGTGCCAGCAGTCCCACGGACAGGGCGAATCAGCCCCAGCATTTT.

The count of this clone is one. This chain uses TRBV15 with TRBJ2-6, with D possibly TRBD2 on 5 matching bases. Trimming cost V 0 bases and J 4 bases, with 7 bases left between them. CDR1 and CDR2 (germline): LNHNV, YYDKDF (reference sequence). The length of the CDR3 is 15 residues. This chain's CDR3 is CATSRDLAGANVLTF. As DNA, the CDR3 is TGTGCCACCAGCAGAGATTTAGCGGGGGCCAACGTCCTGACTTTC.

The chain combines TRBV6-5 with TRBJ2-5, with TRBD2 identical over 8 bases. J was trimmed by 0 bases and V by 2 bases; bases with no gene match: 5. Per germline, CDR1 MNHEY and CDR2 SVGAGI. CDR3 length: 16 residues. In DNA, the CDR3 is TGTGCCAGCAGTTACGCGGGGGGCCTCTACCAAGAGACCCAGTACTTC. Encoded protein: CASSYAGGLYQETQYF.

The gene calls are TRBV5-6 and TRBJ2-5, with a tentative D call TRBD1 (6 bases). With 3 bases removed from V and 1 base from J, the gap between germline ends came to 13 bases. The CDR3 length is 15 residues. Germline CDR1 reads SGHDT; CDR2 reads YYEEEE. As DNA, the CDR3 is TGTGCCAGCAGCTCTCCTCACAGGGCCCAAGAGACCCAGTACTTC. It codes for CASSSPHRAQETQYF.

The chain has TRBV4-2 and TRBJ2-5; D unclear. Trimming shortened V by 0 bases and J by 2 bases, and 10 bases separated the two germline ends. There are 15 residues in the CDR3. Germline V gene sequence: CDR1 LGHNA, CDR2 YNFKEQ. The CDR3 here is CASSQDIGHQETQYF. The CDR3 DNA sequence: TGTGCCAGCAGCCAAGATATTGGGCATCAAGAGACCCAGTACTTC.

V usage is TRBV30 and J usage is TRBJ1-1; D unresolved. From germline, CDR1 is GTSNPN and CDR2 SVGIG (reference sequence). The CDR3 covers 14 residues. Trimming took off 4 bases at V and 8 bases at J, with 20 bases between the two ends. The DNA for the CDR3 is TGTGCCTGGAAGGCAGGCCTCTTACGTACAGAAGCTTTCTTT. The encoded protein is CAWKAGLLRTEAFF.

The chain combines TRBV12-3 or TRBV12-4 with TRBJ2-1; the D is unclear. The CDR3 sequence is 11 residues long. With 7 bases removed from V and 6 bases from J, the gap between germline ends came to 7 bases. CDR3 in DNA: TGTGCCAGCACCCTCCCCAATGAGCAGTTCTTC. Amino acid sequence: CASTLPNEQFF.

The V and J genes are TRBV19 and TRBJ2-7; TRBD1 is a possible D gene (5 bases). This CDR3 spans 15 amino acids. Per the germline V gene, CDR1 is LNHDA and CDR2 is SQIVND (reference sequence). Trimming removed 5 bases from V and 0 bases from J, with 14 bases in between. The CDR3 DNA reads as TGTGCCAGTAGTGTTGGACAAAGGAGCTCCTACGAGCAGTACTTC. It encodes CASSVGQRSSYEQYF.